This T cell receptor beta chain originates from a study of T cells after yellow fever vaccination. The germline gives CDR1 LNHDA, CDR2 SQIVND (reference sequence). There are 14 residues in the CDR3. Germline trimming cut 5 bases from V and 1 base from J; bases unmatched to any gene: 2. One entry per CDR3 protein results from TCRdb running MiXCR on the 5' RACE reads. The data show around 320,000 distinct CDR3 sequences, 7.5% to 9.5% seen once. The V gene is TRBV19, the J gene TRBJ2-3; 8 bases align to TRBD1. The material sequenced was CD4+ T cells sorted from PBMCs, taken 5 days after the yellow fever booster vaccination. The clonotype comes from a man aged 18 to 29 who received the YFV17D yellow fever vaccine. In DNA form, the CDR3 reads TGTGCCAGTAGTGAGGACAGGGGCACAGATACGCAGTATTTT. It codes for CASSEDRGTDTQYF. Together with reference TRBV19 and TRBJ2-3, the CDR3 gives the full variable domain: DGGITQSPKYLFRKEGQNVTLSCEQNLNHDAMYWYRQDPGQGLRLIYYSQIVNDFQKGDIAEGYSVSREKKESFPLTVTSAQKNPTAFYLCASSEDRGTDTQYFGPGTRLTVL.